A selection of T cell receptor beta chains follows, all from one sample in a study of blood T cell repertoires in COVID-19. The table came from immunoSEQ multiplex PCR; TCRdb's copy has only in-frame clones and leaves some out. Of hundreds of thousands of clones in the sample, 85% to 90% are singletons; the top ten hold roughly 1.1%. The sequenced material came from PBMCs or T cells enriched from blood (not recorded which). These receptors all come from a man under 40 who had recovered from COVID-19. CDR3s include the opening cysteine and the closing phenylalanine or tryptophan. A D gene is named only where the DNA matches it firmly. Clone size is given for some rows only: seen once, a few or many times, or a class if the clone is expanded.

V: TRBV11-2
J: TRBJ2-7
length: 15
size: .
D: .
DNA: TGTGCCAGCAGCTTATCGCGCCAACCGGAGTACGAGCAGTACTTC
CDR3: CASSLSRQPEYEQYF

V: TRBV5-1
J: TRBJ2-1
length: 16
size: .
D: TRBD2
DNA: TGCGCCAGCAGCTTCCTAGCGGGAGCCCACTACAATGAGCAGTTCTTC
CDR3: CASSFLAGAHYNEQFF

V: TRBV29-1
J: TRBJ2-1
length: 12
size: .
D: .
DNA: TGCAGCGGAGGATCTGGTCCCAATGAGCAGTTCTTC
CDR3: CSGGSGPNEQFF

V: TRBV27
J: TRBJ2-1
length: 13
size: .
D: TRBD2
DNA: TGTGCCAGCAGTTTAGCGGGAGCGGGTGAGCAGTTCTTC
CDR3: CASSLAGAGEQFF

V: TRBV28
J: TRBJ2-7
length: 13
size: few
D: TRBD2
DNA: TGTGCCGGCCAACCTAGCGGACTCTACGAGCAGTACTTC
CDR3: CAGQPSGLYEQYF

V: TRBV18
J: TRBJ1-1
length: 14
size: .
D: .
DNA: TGTGCCAGCTCACCAGGTGGAGGGTCTTCAGAAGCTTTCTTT
CDR3: CASSPGGGSSEAFF

V: TRBV3-1/TRBV3-2
J: TRBJ2-7
length: 12
size: .
D: .
DNA: TGTGCCAGCAGCCCTGCAGGGATAGAGCAGTACTTC
CDR3: CASSPAGIEQYF

V: TRBV19
J: TRBJ2-7
length: 14
size: .
D: TRBD1
DNA: TGTGCCAGTAGTATAACAGGGGGGTCCTACGAGCAGTACTTC
CDR3: CASSITGGSYEQYF

V: TRBV27
J: TRBJ2-7
length: 15
size: .
D: TRBD1
DNA: TGTGCCAGCAGTTCCGGGACAGAGGCAGTCTACGAGCAGTACTTC
CDR3: CASSSGTEAVYEQYF

V: TRBV27
J: TRBJ2-7
length: 14
size: .
D: TRBD2
DNA: TGTGCCAGCAGTCCCACGACTAGCGGGTACGAGCAGTACTTC
CDR3: CASSPTTSGYEQYF

V: TRBV5-1
J: TRBJ2-7
length: 13
size: .
D: .
DNA: TGCGCCAGCAGCTTGGCCCGGGGTTACGAGCAGTACTTC
CDR3: CASSLARGYEQYF

V: TRBV7-6
J: TRBJ2-7
length: 14
size: .
D: TRBD1
DNA: TGTGCCAGCAGCTTTGGGACAGGGGCCTACGAGCAGTACTTC
CDR3: CASSFGTGAYEQYF

V: TRBV24-1
J: TRBJ2-7
length: 14
size: .
D: .
DNA: TGTGCCACCAGTGACCCTCCGTCAGACTACGAGCAGTACTTC
CDR3: CATSDPPSDYEQYF

V: TRBV12-3/TRBV12-4
J: TRBJ1-1
length: 13
size: few
D: .
DNA: TGTGCCAGCAGCCTATACAGGAACACTGAAGCTTTCTTT
CDR3: CASSLYRNTEAFF

V: TRBV5-4
J: TRBJ2-5
length: 15
size: .
D: .
DNA: TGTGCCAGCAGCGCCCCTTCAGGGGCGCAAGAGACCCAGTACTTC
CDR3: CASSAPSGAQETQYF

V: TRBV3-1/TRBV3-2
J: TRBJ2-5
length: 15
size: .
D: .
DNA: TGTGCCAGCAGCCCCGTGGCAGGGGACCAAGAGACCCAGTACTTC
CDR3: CASSPVAGDQETQYF